The 31 T cell receptor beta chains listed next were all sequenced from one sample in a study of blood T cells in healthy people across ages. PCR was performed a second time for roughly 7 to 12 cycles using a sample-barcoded 5' primer and a J-beta primer mix. TCRdb re-called the 5' RACE reads with MiXCR, one entry per CDR3 protein. The sample comprises 850,000 to 1,000,000 distinct CDR3 sequences, 48% of which are singletons, and around an eighth rests with the top ten. Sequencing was performed on blood. The receptors shown here come from a man aged 25-40 years in good health.

This clonotype was counted a few times. CDR3 loop: CASSFHPDSYQETQYF. The CDR3 DNA is TGTGCCAGCAGCTTTCACCCAGATTCGTACCAAGAGACCCAGTACTTC. V gene TRBV7-9 combines with J gene TRBJ2-5; D is unresolved. Germline CDR1 is SEHNR and CDR2 is FQNEAQ (reference sequence). The CDR3 sequence is 16 residues long. The V end lost 3 bases, the J end lost 0 bases, and 14 bases lay between the germline ends.

The CDR3 here is CSARGDRHGYTF. In DNA form, the CDR3 reads TGCAGTGCTAGAGGAGATCGGCATGGCTACACCTTC. V is TRBV20-1 and J is TRBJ1-2; no clear D gene. CDR3 size: 12 residues. Germline CDR1 and CDR2: DFQATT and SNEGSKA (reference sequence). The V and J ends lost 1 base and 6 bases respectively, with 9 bases between them.

Comments on this clonotype: At one end the junction does not follow the germline gene, possibly because of a read error. V and J are TRBV9 and TRBJ2-3; D ambiguous. Germline lookup yields CDR1 SGDLS and CDR2 YYNGEE. The CDR3 has 12 amino acids. CDR3 sequence (DNA): TGTGCCGGCAGCGCCCCGGGAGATACGCAGTATTTT. Its translation is CAGSAPGDTQYF. Full variable domain (rest looked up from reference TRBV9 and TRBJ2-3): DSGVTQTPKHLITATGQRVTLRCSPRSGDLSVYWYQQSLDQGLQFLIQYYNGEERAKGNILERFSAQQFPDLHSELNLSSLELGDSALYFCAGSAPGDTQYFGPGTRLTVL.

This chain links TRBV4-2 with TRBJ2-5; 7 bases are shared with TRBD2. Germline V CDR1 and CDR2: LGHNA, YNFKEQ. CDR3 length equals 16 residues. V trimming: 3 bases; J trimming: 3 bases; junction bases outside the gene matches: 10. This chain's CDR3 is CASSHPGRTREETQYF. CDR3 in DNA: TGTGCCAGCAGCCATCCTGGTAGGACTAGAGAAGAGACCCAGTACTTC.

V and J are TRBV29-1 and TRBJ2-7, with D perhaps TRBD1 or TRBD2 (5 bases each). Germline V lookup: CDR1 SQVTM, CDR2 ANQGSEA. The length of the CDR3 is 13 residues. V shed 7 bases and J shed 5 bases, with 18 bases lying between them. The CDR3 coding sequence is TGCAGCGCTTCCGGGGCAGGGCTCCACGAGCAGTACTTC. Its protein is CSASGAGLHEQYF.

This rearrangement joins TRBV27 to TRBJ2-2, with a tentative D call TRBD1 (5 bases). Between the trimmed V and J ends, which lost 4 bases and 1 base, there was a span of 10 bases. Germline V lookup: CDR1 MNHEY, CDR2 SMNVEV (reference sequence). This CDR3 has 15 amino acids. The CDR3 coding sequence is TGTGCCAGCAGTTCTTCCCAGGGGAACACCGGGGAGCTGTTTTTT. As protein: CASSSSQGNTGELFF.

This clonotype was found a few times. V and J are TRBV2 and TRBJ2-5; perhaps TRBD2 as D (6 bases). Per germline, CDR1 SNHLY and CDR2 FYNNEI. Trimming removed 1 base from V and 4 bases from J, with 13 bases in between. CDR3 size: 15 residues. The CDR3 region is CASSEGGVSAETQYF. The DNA of the CDR3 is TGTGCCAGCAGTGAAGGCGGGGTCTCCGCAGAGACCCAGTACTTC.

There are a few counts of this clonotype. This chain uses TRBV7-2 with TRBJ2-7; D ambiguous. The CDR3 is 15 residues long. Looked up from germline, CDR1 is SGHTA and CDR2 is FQGNSA. V lost 5 bases, J lost 4 bases, and 18 bases lay in between. CDR3 bases: TGTGCCAGCAGCCCGAGCCTCGGGTCTTGGTACGAGCAGTACTTC. Its protein product is CASSPSLGSWYEQYF.

This clonotype was seen a single time. The chain combines TRBV27 with TRBJ2-3; 8 nucleotides line up with TRBD1. The junction had 6 bases not matched to a gene; V was cut back by 5 bases and J by 11 bases. From germline, CDR1 is MNHEY and CDR2 SMNVEV (reference sequence). This CDR3 is built from 12 residues. The CDR3: CASSPGTGQQYF. The CDR3 nucleotides are TGTGCCAGCAGTCCTGGGACAGGTCAGCAGTATTTT.

This chain links TRBV29-1 with TRBJ2-7; TRBD2 matches 13 bases. Germline trimming cut 7 bases from V and 6 bases from J; bases unmatched to any gene: 9. The CDR3 runs to 14 residues. Germline V CDR1 and CDR2: SQVTM, ANQGSEA. In DNA form, the CDR3 reads TGCAGCGCAACTAGCGGGGGGGCAACGACCGAGCAGTACTTC. It is translated as CSATSGGATTEQYF.

This clonotype showed up just once. The rearrangement links TRBV4-1 to TRBJ1-5, with 8 bases identical to TRBD1. V lost 0 bases to trimming and J lost 6 bases; unmatched junction nucleotides: 4. The CDR3 consists of 15 residues. Germline CDR1 reads MGHRA; CDR2 reads YSYEKL. CDR3 DNA sequence: TGCGCCAGCAGCCAAGATCAAACAGGGGGTCAGCCCCAGCATTTT. Residues: CASSQDQTGGQPQHF.

CDR3: CASSQGPEVLREQYF. As DNA, the CDR3 is TGTGCCAGCAGCCAAGGCCCGGAGGTCCTACGAGAGCAGTACTTC. The chain carries TRBV3-1 and TRBJ2-7; TRBD2 is a possible D gene (5 bases). CDR1 and CDR2 (germline): LGHDT, YNNKEL (reference sequence). The ends were cut back, 1 base at V and 7 bases at J, with 17 bases in the middle. This CDR3 is 15 amino acids long.

The gene calls are TRBV3-1 and TRBJ2-3; TRBD1 or TRBD2 may be the D gene (7 bases each). The V end was cut by 0 bases, the J end by 3 bases, with 19 bases between. CDR1 and CDR2 (germline): LGHDT, YNNKEL (reference sequence). CDR3 length: 18 residues. CDR3 in DNA: TGTGCCAGCAGCCAAGACCTTATGGGAGGGGGCGAAACAGATACGCAGTATTTT. Protein: CASSQDLMGGGETDTQYF.

This clonotype showed up just a few times. This chain links TRBV7-2 with TRBJ2-5; 8 nucleotides align to TRBD2. Germline V lookup: CDR1 SGHTA, CDR2 FQGNSA. V shed 1 base, J shed 2 bases, and the junction held 3 bases outside the gene matches. This CDR3 has 15 amino acids. The CDR3 DNA follows: TGTGCCAGCAGCTTAGGTAGCGGGAAGCAAGAGACCCAGTACTTC. Its translation is CASSLGSGKQETQYF.

As for this clonotype: This may arise from a read error, as a much more abundant clone is one base away. The V gene is TRBV28, the J gene TRBJ2-5; a possible D gene is TRBD2 (7 bases). Germline CDR1 is MDHEN and CDR2 is SYDVKM. The CDR3 is 14 amino acids. Trimming removed 4 bases at V and 13 bases at J, with 22 bases between. DNA for the CDR3: TGTGCCAGCAGTTACACAGGGAGGGCCGACGAGCGGTACTTC. Amino acids: CASSYTGRADERYF.

Only a few counts were recorded for this clonotype. The J gene is TRBJ2-3, the V gene TRBV21-1; the D segment call TRBD1 is taken from the table without a DNA check. TRBV21-1 corresponds to a pseudogene. The length of the CDR3 is 16 residues. The CDR3 spells CASSKLTGTDPDTQYF. The CDR3 DNA follows: TGTGCCAGCAGCAAACTGACGGGGACAGACCCAGATACGCAGTATTTT.

V gene TRBV12-3 or TRBV12-4 combines with J gene TRBJ2-5; weak D call: TRBD1 (5 bases). V lost 7 bases and J 4 bases, leaving 13 bases between the germline ends. The CDR3 runs to 13 residues. The CDR3 here is CASTRQSGETQYF. The CDR3 region has the DNA TGTGCCAGCACAAGACAGTCTGGAGAGACCCAGTACTTC.

The chain combines TRBV29-1 with TRBJ2-7; no firm D call. Trimming shortened V by 3 bases and J by 3 bases, and 6 bases separated the two germline ends. The CDR3 contains 11 residues. Germline V CDR1 and CDR2: SQVTM, ANQGSEA. The CDR3 nucleotides read TGCAGCGTTGAGAGGCTCTACGAGCAGTACTTC. Its protein is CSVERLYEQYF.

This rearrangement joins TRBV5-5 to TRBJ2-3, with D hard to call. The CDR3 has 12 residues. Germline V gives CDR1 SGHKS, CDR2 YYEKEE (reference sequence). Trimming removed 4 bases at V and 8 bases at J, with 11 bases between. The CDR3 region has the DNA TGTGCCAGCAGCGGCGGAACGGGTACGCAGTATTTT. The encoded protein is CASSGGTGTQYF.

The CDR3 spells CASSVGDSAYEQYF. Written as DNA, the CDR3 is TGCGCCAGCAGCGTGGGGGACTCAGCCTACGAGCAGTACTTC. V is TRBV5-1 and J is TRBJ2-7; a possible D gene is TRBD2 (6 bases). The CDR3 spans 14 residues. Trimming took 4 bases from V and 2 from J, leaving 13 bases between them. Germline V gene lookup returns CDR1 SGHRS and CDR2 YFSETQ. The complete variable domain, with remaining parts taken from reference TRBV5-1 and TRBJ2-7, reads KAGVTQTPRYLIKTRGQQVTLSCSPISGHRSVSWYQQTPGQGLQFLFEYFSETQRNKGNFPGRFSGRQFSNSRSEMNVSTLELGDSALYLCASSVGDSAYEQYFGPGTRLTVT.

The V call is TRBV6-5, the J call TRBJ2-5; no reliable D call. V was pared by 5 bases and J by 1 base, with 11 bases between. The CDR3 sequence is 14 residues long. Germline V gene lookup returns CDR1 MNHEY and CDR2 SVGAGI. For the CDR3, the DNA is TGTGCCAGCAGTCCGTTAGTCTCCCAAGAGACCCAGTACTTC. Residues: CASSPLVSQETQYF.

The chain links TRBV4-1 to TRBJ2-7; tentative D call: TRBD1 (6 bases). Trimming stripped 4 bases from V and 6 bases from J, with 19 bases between. CDR3 length: 15 residues. Per germline, CDR1 MGHRA and CDR2 YSYEKL. CDR3 sequence reads: CASSRPTGQRSEQYF. DNA of the CDR3: TGCGCCAGCAGCCGGCCGACAGGACAGAGAAGCGAGCAGTACTTC.

The V and J genes are TRBV7-9 and TRBJ2-7; TRBD1 or TRBD2 may be the D gene (6 bases each). The CDR3 is made up of 15 amino acids. Germline assignment: CDR1 SEHNR and CDR2 FQNEAQ (reference sequence). The V and J ends lost 2 bases and 2 bases respectively, with 13 bases between them. CDR3 coding DNA: TGTGCCAGCAGCTTATCGGGGGCCGGAACCTACGAGCAGTACTTC. Its translation: CASSLSGAGTYEQYF.

The chain couples TRBV27 to TRBJ1-2; D is perhaps TRBD1 (6 bases). The CDR3 totals 15 residues. Looked up from germline, CDR1 is MNHEY and CDR2 is SMNVEV (reference sequence). Trimming shortened V by 0 bases and J by 0 bases, and 8 bases separated the two germline ends. This CDR3 is CASSLSQGTNYGYTF. The CDR3 DNA follows: TGTGCCAGCAGTTTATCGCAGGGGACTAACTATGGCTACACCTTC.

This clonotype has only a few counts. The chain uses TRBV3-1 and TRBJ2-7; 7 nucleotides line up with TRBD1. CDR1 is LGHDT and CDR2 is YNNKEL in the germline V gene (reference sequence). The V segment lost 3 bases and the J segment 6 bases; nucleotides outside the gene matches: 11. This CDR3 is 15 amino acids long. Here the CDR3 reads CASSQGRQGPTEQYF. The CDR3 nucleotides are TGTGCCAGCAGCCAGGGGCGACAGGGACCCACCGAGCAGTACTTC.

The chain couples TRBV7-2 to TRBJ1-6; D call uncertain. Germline loops: CDR1 SGHTA, CDR2 FQGNSA. The CDR3 extends over 12 amino acids. V lost 5 bases to trimming and J lost 9 bases, with 8 bases between them. The CDR3 bases are TGTGCCAGCAGCCAAGATCTTTCACCCCTCCACTTT. It codes for CASSQDLSPLHF.

This clonotype has a count of ten or more. V usage is TRBV7-2 and J usage is TRBJ2-3; TRBD2 agrees at 7 bases. Looked up from germline, CDR1 is SGHTA and CDR2 is FQGNSA. This CDR3 comprises 16 residues. V lost 4 bases and J lost 7; bases outside the gene matches: 14. CDR3 nucleotide sequence: TGTGCCAGCAGCTCGGGGGGAACTTCTGAGAAGAATACGCAGTATTTT. Translation gives CASSSGGTSEKNTQYF.

The genes are TRBV3-1 and TRBJ1-5; tentatively, D is TRBD1 (5 bases). With 3 bases removed from V and 4 bases from J, the gap between germline ends came to 10 bases. The V gene's germline CDR1 is LGHDT and CDR2 YNNKEL (reference sequence). This CDR3 spans 14 amino acids. CDR3 sequence: CASSQGVPNQPQHF. For the CDR3, the DNA is TGTGCCAGCAGCCAGGGGGTTCCGAATCAGCCCCAGCATTTT.

In its sample, this clonotype was seen a few times. DNA for the CDR3: TGCGCCAGCAGCCGAGAGCAGACAGGCTATGGCTACACCTTC. Protein product: CASSREQTGYGYTF. The rearrangement links TRBV5-1 to TRBJ1-2, with D possibly being TRBD1 (6 bases). CDR3 length: 14 amino acids. Germline loops: CDR1 SGHRS, CDR2 YFSETQ. V lost 4 bases and J lost 4, with 14 bases in between. Variable domain in full (rest from reference TRBV5-1 and TRBJ1-2): KAGVTQTPRYLIKTRGQQVTLSCSPISGHRSVSWYQQTPGQGLQFLFEYFSETQRNKGNFPGRFSGRQFSNSRSEMNVSTLELGDSALYLCASSREQTGYGYTFGSGTRLTVV.

The V gene is TRBV6-1, the J gene TRBJ2-1; weak D call: TRBD1 (6 bases). In germline, CDR1 is MNHNS, CDR2 SASEGT. The CDR3 has 15 amino acids. V was cut by 3 bases and J by 6 bases, with 15 bases left in between. The CDR3 DNA sequence: TGTGCCAGCAGTGATGAGGGGGTAGTCCGCAATGAGCAGTTCTTC. It yields the protein CASSDEGVVRNEQFF.

The chain joins TRBV4-3 to TRBJ2-2; TRBD1 matches 8 bases. The CDR3 extends over 14 amino acids. The V and J ends lost 4 bases and 4 bases, in that order; junction bases with no gene match: 2. Germline V gene data show CDR1 as LGHNA and CDR2 as YSLEER. This chain's CDR3 is CASSPGTGTGELFF. The CDR3 DNA follows: TGCGCCAGCAGCCCTGGGACAGGCACCGGGGAGCTGTTTTTT.